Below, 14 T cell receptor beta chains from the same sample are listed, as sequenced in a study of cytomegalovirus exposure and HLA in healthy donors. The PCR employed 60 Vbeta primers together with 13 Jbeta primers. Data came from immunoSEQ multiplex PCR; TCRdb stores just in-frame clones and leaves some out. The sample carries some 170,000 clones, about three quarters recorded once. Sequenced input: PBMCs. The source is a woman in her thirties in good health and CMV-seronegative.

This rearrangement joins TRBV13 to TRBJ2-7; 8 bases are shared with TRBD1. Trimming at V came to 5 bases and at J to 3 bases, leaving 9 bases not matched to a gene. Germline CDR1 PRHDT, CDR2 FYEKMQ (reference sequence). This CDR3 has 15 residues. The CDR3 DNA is TGTGCCAGCAGCCTTACCCAGGGGGCGGGCTACGAGCAGTACTTC. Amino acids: CASSLTQGAGYEQYF.

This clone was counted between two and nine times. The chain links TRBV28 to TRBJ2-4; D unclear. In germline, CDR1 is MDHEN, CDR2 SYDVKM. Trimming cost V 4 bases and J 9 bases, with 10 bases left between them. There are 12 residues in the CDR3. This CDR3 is CASSSVWSIQYF. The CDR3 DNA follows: TGTGCCAGCAGTTCGGTTTGGAGCATTCAGTACTTC. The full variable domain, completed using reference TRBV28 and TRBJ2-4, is DVKVTQSSRYLVKRTGEKVFLECVQDMDHENMFWYRQDPGLGLRLIYFSYDVKMKEKGDIPEGYSVSREKKERFSLILESASTNQTSMYLCASSSVWSIQYFGAGTRLSVL.

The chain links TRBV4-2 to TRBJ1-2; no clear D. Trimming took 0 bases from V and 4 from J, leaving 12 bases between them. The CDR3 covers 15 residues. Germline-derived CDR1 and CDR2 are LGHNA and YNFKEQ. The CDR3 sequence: CASSQETTFLYGYTF. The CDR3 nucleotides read TGTGCCAGCAGCCAAGAAACCACTTTTCTCTATGGCTACACCTTC.

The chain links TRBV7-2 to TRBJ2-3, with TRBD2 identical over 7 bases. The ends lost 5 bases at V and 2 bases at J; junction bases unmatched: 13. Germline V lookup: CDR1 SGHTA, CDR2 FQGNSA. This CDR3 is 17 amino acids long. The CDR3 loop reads CASSPQRSGTDTDTQYF. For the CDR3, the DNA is TGTGCCAGCAGCCCACAAAGAAGCGGGACGGACACAGATACGCAGTATTTT.

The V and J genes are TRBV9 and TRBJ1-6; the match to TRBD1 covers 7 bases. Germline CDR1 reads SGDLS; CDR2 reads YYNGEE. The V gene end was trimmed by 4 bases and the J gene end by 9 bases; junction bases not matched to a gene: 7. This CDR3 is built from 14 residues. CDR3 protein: CASSRQGRGSPLHF. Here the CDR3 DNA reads TGTGCCAGCAGCCGACAGGGACGCGGTTCACCCCTCCACTTT.

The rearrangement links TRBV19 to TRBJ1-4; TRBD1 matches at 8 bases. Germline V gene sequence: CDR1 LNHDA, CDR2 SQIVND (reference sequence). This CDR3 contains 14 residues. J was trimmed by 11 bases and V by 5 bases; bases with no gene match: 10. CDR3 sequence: CASSVQGAQGKLFF. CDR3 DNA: TGTGCCAGTAGTGTCCAGGGGGCGCAGGGGAAACTGTTTTTT.

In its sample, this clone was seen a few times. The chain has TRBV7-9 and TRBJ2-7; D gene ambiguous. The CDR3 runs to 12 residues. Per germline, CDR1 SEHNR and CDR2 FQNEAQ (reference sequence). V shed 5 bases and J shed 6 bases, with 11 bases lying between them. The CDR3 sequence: CASSPRVSEQYF. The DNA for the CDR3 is TGTGCCAGCAGCCCTAGAGTTAGCGAGCAGTACTTC.

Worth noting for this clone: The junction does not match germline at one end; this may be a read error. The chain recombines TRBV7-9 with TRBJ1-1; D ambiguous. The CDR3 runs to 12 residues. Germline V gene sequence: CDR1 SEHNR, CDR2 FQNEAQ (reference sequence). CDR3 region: CSSSYRETEAFF. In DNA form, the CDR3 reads TGTTCCAGCAGCTACCGGGAGACAGAAGCTTTCTTT.

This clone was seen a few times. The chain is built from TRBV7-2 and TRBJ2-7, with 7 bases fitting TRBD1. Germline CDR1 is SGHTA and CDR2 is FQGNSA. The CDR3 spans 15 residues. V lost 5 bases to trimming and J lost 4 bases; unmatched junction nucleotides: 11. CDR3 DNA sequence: TGTGCCAGCAGCCTACAGGGGCTCGGTAGGTACGAGCAGTACTTC. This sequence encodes CASSLQGLGRYEQYF.

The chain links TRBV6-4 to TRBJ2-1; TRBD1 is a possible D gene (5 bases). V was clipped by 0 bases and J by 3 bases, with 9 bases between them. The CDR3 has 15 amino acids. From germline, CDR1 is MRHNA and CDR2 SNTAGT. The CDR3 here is CASSDSGANYNEQFF. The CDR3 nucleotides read TGTGCCAGCAGTGACTCAGGGGCAAACTACAATGAGCAGTTCTTC.

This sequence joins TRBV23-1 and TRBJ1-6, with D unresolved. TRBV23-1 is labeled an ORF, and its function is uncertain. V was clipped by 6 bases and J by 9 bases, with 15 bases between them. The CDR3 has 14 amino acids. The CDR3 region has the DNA TGCGCCAGCAGCCCCGCAGGTTTAGGTTCACCCCTCCACTTT. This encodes CASSPAGLGSPLHF.

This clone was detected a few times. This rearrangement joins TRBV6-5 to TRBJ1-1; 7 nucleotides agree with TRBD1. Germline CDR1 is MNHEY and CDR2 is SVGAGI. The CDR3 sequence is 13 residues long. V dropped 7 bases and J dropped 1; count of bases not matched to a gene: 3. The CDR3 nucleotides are TGTGCCAGCACCCGGGACAGGAACACTGAAGCTTTCTTT. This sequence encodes CASTRDRNTEAFF.

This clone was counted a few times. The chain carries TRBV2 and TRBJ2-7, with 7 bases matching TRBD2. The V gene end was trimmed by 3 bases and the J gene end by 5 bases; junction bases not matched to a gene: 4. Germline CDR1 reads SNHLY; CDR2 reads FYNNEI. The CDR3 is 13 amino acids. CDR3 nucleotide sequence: TGTGCCAGCAGTGACATGGGGGGGGACGAGCAGTACTTC. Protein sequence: CASSDMGGDEQYF. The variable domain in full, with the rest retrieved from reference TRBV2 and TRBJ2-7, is EPEVTQTPSHQVTQMGQEVILRCVPISNHLYFYWYRQILGQKVEFLVSFYNNEISEKSEIFDDQFSVERPDGSNFTLKIRSTKLEDSAMYFCASSDMGGDEQYFGPGTRLTVT.

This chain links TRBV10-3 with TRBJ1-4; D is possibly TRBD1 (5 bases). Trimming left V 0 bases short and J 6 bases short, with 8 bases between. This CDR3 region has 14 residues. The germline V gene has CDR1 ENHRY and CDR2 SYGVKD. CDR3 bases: TGTGCCATCAGTGAGTCGGGAGGGGATGAAAAACTGTTTTTT. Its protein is CAISESGGDEKLFF.